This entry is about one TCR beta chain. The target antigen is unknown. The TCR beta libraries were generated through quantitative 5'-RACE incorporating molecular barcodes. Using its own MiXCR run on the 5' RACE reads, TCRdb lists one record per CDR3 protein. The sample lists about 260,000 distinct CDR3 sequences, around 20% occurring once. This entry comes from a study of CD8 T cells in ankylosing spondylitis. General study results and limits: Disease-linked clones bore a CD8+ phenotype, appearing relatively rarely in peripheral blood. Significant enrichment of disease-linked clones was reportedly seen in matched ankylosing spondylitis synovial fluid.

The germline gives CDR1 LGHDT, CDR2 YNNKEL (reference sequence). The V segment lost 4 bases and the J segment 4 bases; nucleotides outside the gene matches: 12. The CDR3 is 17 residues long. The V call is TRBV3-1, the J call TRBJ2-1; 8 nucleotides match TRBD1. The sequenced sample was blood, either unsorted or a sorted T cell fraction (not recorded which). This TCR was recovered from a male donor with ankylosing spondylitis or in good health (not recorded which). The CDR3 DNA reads TGTGCCAGCAGCCCAAGGGCCCGGACAGGGAGATACAATGAGCAGTTCTTC. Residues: CASSPRARTGRYNEQFF.